The 29 T cell receptor beta chains below all came from one sample that was sequenced in a study of T cells in Graves' hyperthyroidism and ophthalmopathy. Amplified regions were TCR beta CDR3 sequences from RNA transcripts. The HTBI primer set served for first-round RT-PCR of the TCR CDR3. TCRdb reprocessed the multiplex PCR reads with MiXCR, giving one entry per CDR3 protein. Among 250,000 to 400,000 distinct CDR3 sequences listed, roughly 15% were seen once. The sample comprised blood. These receptors were obtained from a woman between 40 and 55 years old with Graves' ophthalmopathy.

In this sample, this clonotype turned up many times. V is TRBV6-1 and J is TRBJ1-2, with D tentatively TRBD1 (6 bases). This CDR3 is 14 amino acids long. Trimming shortened V by 7 bases and J by 0 bases, and 12 bases separated the two germline ends. Germline CDR1 MNHNS, CDR2 SASEGT. CDR3 nucleotides: TGTGCCAGCAATATCGCAGGGGCTAACTATGGCTACACCTTC. Its translation is CASNIAGANYGYTF.

The V call is TRBV7-8, the J call TRBJ1-2; no reliable D call. The CDR3 is 12 residues long. V dropped 5 bases and J dropped 7 bases, with 11 bases sitting between them. The germline CDR1 and CDR2 sequences are SGHVS and FQNEAQ. The chain's CDR3 is CASSLLNFGYTF. The CDR3 DNA sequence: TGTGCCAGCAGCCTCTTGAATTTTGGCTACACCTTC.

DNA for the CDR3: TGTGCCAGCAGCCAAGGTCCCACCATCTCAGGGACCCAAAATGAGCAGTTCTTC. Translated, it gives CASSQGPTISGTQNEQFF. This chain joins TRBV3-1 and TRBJ2-1; possibly TRBD1 or TRBD2 for D (5 bases each). Trimming shortened V by 1 base and J by 7 bases, and 23 bases separated the two germline ends. CDR3 length: 18 residues. Germline values: CDR1 LGHDT, CDR2 YNNKEL (reference sequence).

This clonotype was recorded many times. The chain joins TRBV11-2 to TRBJ1-2; 8 positions match TRBD1. Unmatched junction bases numbered 8, after V lost 2 bases and J lost 6 bases. Germline CDR1 SGHAT, CDR2 FQNNGV. The CDR3 consists of 15 residues. This CDR3 is CASSLLTETGDGYTF. In DNA form, the CDR3 reads TGTGCCAGCAGCTTACTCACGGAGACAGGGGATGGCTACACCTTC.

V gene TRBV18 combines with J gene TRBJ1-5; D uncertain. The CDR3 sequence is 13 residues long. Germline CDR1 is KGHSH and CDR2 is LQKENI. V was shortened by 5 bases and J by 5 bases, with 10 bases between the two germline ends. This CDR3 reads CASSAQAHQPQHF. The CDR3 bases are TGTGCCAGCTCAGCACAAGCTCATCAGCCCCAGCATTTT.

This clonotype has at least ten counts. The chain links TRBV7-2 to TRBJ2-1, with D tentatively TRBD2 (5 bases). The germline V and J ends were trimmed by 0 bases and 8 bases, with 11 bases remaining between them. The CDR3 is 14 amino acids. CDR1 and CDR2 (germline): SGHTA, FQGNSA. The CDR3 nucleotides are TGTGCCAGCAGCTTAGCGGGGAGCTTCCATGAGCAGTTCTTC. Translation gives CASSLAGSFHEQFF.

The chain has TRBV28 and TRBJ1-1; D is ambiguous. The CDR3 covers 14 residues. The V end lost 8 bases, the J end lost 7 bases, and 20 bases lay between the germline ends. Germline V lookup: CDR1 MDHEN, CDR2 SYDVKM. CDR3: CASRHEREANEAFF. CDR3 sequence (DNA): TGTGCCAGCCGTCATGAAAGGGAGGCGAATGAAGCTTTCTTT.

Turning to this clonotype: Mismatch with germline at one junction end may stem from a read error. The J gene is TRBJ1-2, the V gene TRBV5-4, with D unclear. Germline assignment: CDR1 SGHNT and CDR2 YYREEE (reference sequence). The CDR3 is 14 residues long. CDR3 sequence (DNA): TGTGCCAGCAGCTTGGAGGCTGCTAACTATTGCTACACCTTC. It yields the protein CASSLEAANYCYTF.

This clonotype showed up many times. This chain uses TRBV20-1 with TRBJ2-7; possible D gene TRBD1, 5 bases. Trimming left V 1 base short and J 0 bases short, with 10 bases between. The CDR3 totals 14 residues. The V gene's germline CDR1 is DFQATT and CDR2 SNEGSKA (reference sequence). The CDR3 protein is CSARGPGNSYEQYF. DNA for the CDR3: TGCAGTGCTAGAGGGCCAGGGAACTCCTACGAGCAGTACTTC.

This clonotype was observed many times. V gene TRBV7-2 combines with J gene TRBJ2-5, with 7 bases that match TRBD2. This CDR3 has 15 amino acids. V was pared by 3 bases and J by 5 bases, with 9 bases of the junction left unmatched. The germline V gene encodes CDR1 SGHTA and CDR2 FQGNSA. CDR3 residues: CASSFTGGPLETQYF. The CDR3 DNA is TGTGCCAGCAGCTTTACGGGGGGACCGCTGGAGACCCAGTACTTC.

This clonotype occurred a few times. V and J are TRBV25-1 and TRBJ1-6, with 8 positions matching TRBD1. The germline V gene encodes CDR1 MGHDK and CDR2 SYGVNS. The CDR3 sequence is 16 residues long. Trimming removed 0 bases from V and 10 bases from J; junction bases left unmatched: 8. CDR3: CASSEYYRGVVSPLHF. DNA for the CDR3: TGTGCCAGCAGTGAATATTACAGGGGGGTCGTGTCACCCCTCCACTTT.

In this sample, this clonotype turned up many times. In nucleotides, the CDR3 is TGTGCCAGCAGTTTATGGCGTAGTGGGGACAATGAGCAGTTCTTC. It encodes CASSLWRSGDNEQFF. The V call is TRBV27, the J call TRBJ2-1, with unresolved D. The CDR3 runs to 15 residues. V shed 1 base and J shed 5 bases, with 12 bases lying between them. Germline V gene data show CDR1 as MNHEY and CDR2 as SMNVEV (reference sequence).

This clonotype was seen a few times. The chain joins TRBV25-1 to TRBJ2-5; maybe TRBD2 (5 bases). Trimming took 3 bases from V and 4 from J, leaving 12 bases between them. The CDR3 has 14 amino acids. Germline loops: CDR1 MGHDK, CDR2 SYGVNS. This CDR3 reads CASSERAKRETQYF. The CDR3 DNA sequence: TGTGCCAGCAGTGAGAGGGCTAAGCGAGAGACCCAGTACTTC. Full variable domain (remainder filled in from reference TRBV25-1 and TRBJ2-5): EADIYQTPRYLVIGTGKKITLECSQTMGHDKMYWYQQDPGMELHLIHYSYGVNSTEKGDLSSESTVSRIRTEHFPLTLESARPSHTSQYLCASSERAKRETQYFGPGTRLLVL.

This clonotype was seen at least ten times. The genes are TRBV15 and TRBJ1-1; D unresolved. This CDR3 contains 14 residues. Germline V CDR1 and CDR2: LNHNV, YYDKDF (reference sequence). Trimming removed 1 base at V and 2 bases at J, with 8 bases between. CDR3 bases: TGTGCCACCAGCAGAGGACCGACTAACACTGAAGCTTTCTTT. Translation gives CATSRGPTNTEAFF.

This clonotype was seen at least ten times. V gene TRBV28 combines with J gene TRBJ2-7; no clear D. The CDR3 length is 12 residues. Germline CDR1 MDHEN, CDR2 SYDVKM. Deletions cut 8 bases from V and 0 bases from J, with 8 bases between. DNA of the CDR3: TGTGCCAGCTCAGGACCCTCCTACGAGCAGTACTTC. It is translated as CASSGPSYEQYF.

About this clonotype itself: This sequence may be a read error, since a much larger clone differs from it by one base. Without the conserved terminal phenylalanine or tryptophan, this CDR3 likely stems from a read error. CDR3 residues: CASRKTSKNYEQYL. The CDR3 DNA reads as TGTGCCAGCAGGAAAACTAGCAAGAACTACGAGCAGTACCTC. V usage is TRBV6-1 and J usage is TRBJ2-7; D perhaps matches TRBD2 (6 bases). This CDR3 is 14 amino acids long. V lost 6 bases to trimming and J lost 3 bases, with 15 bases between them. Germline CDR1 MNHNS, CDR2 SASEGT.

A remark on this clonotype: At one end, the junction sequence differs from germline, possibly due to a read error. The genes are TRBV11-2 and TRBJ2-1, with D uncertain. CDR1 is SGHAT and CDR2 is FQNNGV in the germline V gene. The CDR3 is 12 amino acids. The CDR3 sequence is CAGSFIVNEQFF. As DNA, the CDR3 is TGTGCCGGCAGCTTCATAGTGAATGAGCAGTTCTTC.

This chain connects TRBV6-4 to TRBJ1-1; weak D call: TRBD1 (6 bases). The V gene's germline CDR1 is MRHNA and CDR2 SNTAGT. Trimming removed 10 bases from V and 7 bases from J, with 19 bases in between. The CDR3 runs 13 residues. CDR3 amino acids: CATIHVGGLEAFF. CDR3 in DNA: TGTGCCACTATTCACGTCGGGGGCCTTGAAGCTTTCTTT.

This clonotype was seen many times. J is TRBJ1-1 and V is TRBV24-1; possibly TRBD1 for D (6 bases). Looked up from germline, CDR1 is KGHDR and CDR2 is SFDVKD. The CDR3 consists of 16 residues. V was pared by 6 bases and J by 1 base, with 17 bases between. CDR3 residues: CATSTNTGTPNTEAFF. The DNA for the CDR3 is TGTGCCACCAGTACCAACACCGGGACACCGAACACTGAAGCTTTCTTT.

This clonotype was seen ten or more times. The chain joins TRBV28 to TRBJ2-6; D unclear. Per the germline V gene, CDR1 is MDHEN and CDR2 is SYDVKM. This CDR3 is built from 15 residues. Trimming left V 5 bases short and J 0 bases short, with 8 bases between. For the CDR3, the DNA is TGTGCCAGCAGTCGGCCAGCCTCTGGGGCCAACGTCCTGACTTTC. This translates into CASSRPASGANVLTF.

This clonotype was detected ten times or more. The CDR3 sequence is CSARDFGGSSYNEQFF. The CDR3 nucleotides read TGCAGTGCTAGAGATTTCGGAGGGAGTTCCTACAATGAGCAGTTCTTC. The chain has TRBV20-1 and TRBJ2-1; tentatively, D is TRBD2 (6 bases). Germline lookup yields CDR1 DFQATT and CDR2 SNEGSKA (reference sequence). V was pared by 0 bases and J by 1 base, with 13 bases between. The CDR3 runs to 16 residues.

This clonotype was observed many times. This chain uses TRBV29-1 with TRBJ2-5; 8 bases are a match to TRBD2. The germline V gene encodes CDR1 SQVTM and CDR2 ANQGSEA. The V gene end was trimmed by 0 bases and the J gene end by 5 bases; junction bases not matched to a gene: 11. The CDR3 spans 16 residues. The CDR3 DNA is TGCAGCGTTGAAGATGGAAGAGCGGGAGCGGATGAGACCCAGTACTTC. This sequence encodes CSVEDGRAGADETQYF.

Concerning this clonotype itself: A much larger clonotype is one base distant, so this may be a read error. CDR3 sequence reads: CASSLQGQGVSEQYF. The CDR3 DNA follows: TGCGCCAGCAGCTTGCAGGGACAGGGAGTAAGCGAGCAGTACTTC. The chain joins TRBV5-1 to TRBJ2-7; 9 positions agree with TRBD1. CDR3 size: 15 residues. Germline CDR1 is SGHRS and CDR2 is YFSETQ. V lost 1 base, J lost 6 bases, and 8 bases stayed unmatched.

This clonotype was detected ten times or more. The chain recombines TRBV28 with TRBJ2-1, with 8 nucleotides matching TRBD2. Per the germline V gene, CDR1 is MDHEN and CDR2 is SYDVKM. The CDR3 runs to 12 residues. V lost 7 bases to trimming and J lost 9 bases; unmatched junction nucleotides: 5. The CDR3 sequence is CASIGSGVEQFF. The CDR3 region has the DNA TGTGCCAGCATCGGTAGCGGGGTTGAGCAGTTCTTC.

This chain joins TRBV18 and TRBJ2-5, with D perhaps matching TRBD1 (6 bases). Germline V lookup: CDR1 KGHSH, CDR2 LQKENI. This CDR3 comprises 14 residues. V lost 3 bases to trimming and J lost 5 bases, with 13 bases between them. Written as DNA, the CDR3 is TGTGCCAGCTCACCCAGGGGAAGGCTGGAGACCCAGTACTTC. Translation gives CASSPRGRLETQYF.

The DNA of the CDR3 is TGTGCCAGCAGTTTCAGAGCCGGGGAGCTGTTTTTT. It codes for CASSFRAGELFF. The chain uses TRBV6-1 and TRBJ2-2; unclear D gene. The germline V and J ends were trimmed by 5 bases and 6 bases, with 7 bases remaining between them. Per the germline V gene, CDR1 is MNHNS and CDR2 is SASEGT. CDR3 length equals 12 residues.

This clonotype appeared many times. This sequence joins TRBV12-3 or TRBV12-4 and TRBJ1-5; D call uncertain. CDR3 length equals 13 residues. Between the trimmed V and J ends, which lost 7 bases and 3 bases, there was a span of 10 bases. The CDR3 protein is CASTVGLNQPQHF. CDR3 DNA: TGTGCCAGCACGGTGGGCCTCAATCAGCCCCAGCATTTT.

This clonotype came up many times. This chain connects TRBV7-9 to TRBJ2-1, with 15 bases that match TRBD2. V lost 5 bases and J lost 8; bases outside the gene matches: 7. The CDR3 has 16 amino acids. Germline V gives CDR1 SEHNR, CDR2 FQNEAQ (reference sequence). CDR3 protein: CASSMGLAGGGDEQFF. The CDR3, as DNA: TGTGCCAGCAGCATGGGACTAGCGGGGGGCGGCGATGAGCAGTTCTTC.

This clonotype was seen a few times. The chain has TRBV2 and TRBJ1-2; 7 nucleotides align to TRBD1. The germline V gene has CDR1 SNHLY and CDR2 FYNNEI. Trimming cost V 6 bases and J 6 bases; bases outside gene matches: 10. CDR3 size: 14 residues. CDR3 sequence: CASRSQTGVDGYTF. The CDR3 DNA sequence: TGTGCCAGCAGGTCTCAAACAGGGGTCGATGGCTACACCTTC.